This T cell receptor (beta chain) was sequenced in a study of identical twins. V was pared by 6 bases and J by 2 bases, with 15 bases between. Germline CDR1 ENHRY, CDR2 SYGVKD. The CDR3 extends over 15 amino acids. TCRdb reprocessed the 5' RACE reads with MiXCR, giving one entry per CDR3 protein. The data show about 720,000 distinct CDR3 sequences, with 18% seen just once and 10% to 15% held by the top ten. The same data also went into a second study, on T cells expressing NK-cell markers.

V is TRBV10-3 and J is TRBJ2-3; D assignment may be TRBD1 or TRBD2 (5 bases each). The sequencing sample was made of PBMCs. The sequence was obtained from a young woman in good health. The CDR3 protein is CAIRSNGAITDTQYF. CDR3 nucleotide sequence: TGTGCCATCAGATCAAACGGGGCGATCACAGATACGCAGTATTTT.